This TCR beta chain was documented in a study of monozygotic twins with inflammatory bowel disease. No DNA is given; TCRdb re-called the 5' RACE reads and lists each CDR3 protein once. Its table lists approximately 140,000 distinct CDR3 sequences. The CDR3 spans 14 residues. Germline V gives CDR1 SGDLS, CDR2 YYNGEE. The source is a human donor with ulcerative colitis or Crohn's disease, or a healthy co-twin of an affected twin (not recorded which). This chain connects TRBV9 to TRBJ2-7. Sample: blood. The CDR3 loop is CASSVDWRAYEQYF. Supplemented by reference TRBV9 and TRBJ2-7, the full variable domain reads DSGVTQTPKHLITATGQRVTLRCSPRSGDLSVYWYQQSLDQGLQFLIQYYNGEERAKGNILERFSAQQFPDLHSELNLSSLELGDSALYFCASSVDWRAYEQYFGPGTRLTVT.